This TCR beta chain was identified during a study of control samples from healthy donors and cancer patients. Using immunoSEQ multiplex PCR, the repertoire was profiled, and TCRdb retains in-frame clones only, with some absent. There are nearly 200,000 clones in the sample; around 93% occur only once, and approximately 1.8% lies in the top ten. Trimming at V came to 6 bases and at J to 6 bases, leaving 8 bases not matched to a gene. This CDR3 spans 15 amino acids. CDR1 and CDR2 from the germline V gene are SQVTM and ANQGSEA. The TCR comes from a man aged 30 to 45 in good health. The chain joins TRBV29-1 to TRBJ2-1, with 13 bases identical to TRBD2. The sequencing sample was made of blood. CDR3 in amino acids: CSVAGGLAGVNEQFF. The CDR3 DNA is TGCAGCGTGGCCGGTGGACTAGCGGGGGTCAATGAGCAGTTCTTC.